The text below deals with one T cell receptor beta chain. Germline loops: CDR1 MNHEY, CDR2 SMNVEV (reference sequence). J lost 5 bases, V lost 4 bases, and 7 bases had no gene match. The CDR3 has 15 amino acids. In TCRdb, the RT-PCR reads were re-called with MiXCR into one record per CDR3 protein. The sample lists 7,500 or so distinct CDR3 sequences, 11% seen once, with more than 50% in the top ten. This specimen belongs to a study of patients and donors after allogeneic stem cell transplantation. The chain is built from TRBV27 and TRBJ1-5; 8 nucleotides align to TRBD1. The sequenced material came from blood, either unsorted or a sorted T cell fraction (not recorded which). The receptor was isolated from a human donor who was either an allogeneic HSCT recipient or a stem cell or donor lymphocyte infusion donor (not recorded which). It is not recorded whose cells these are; they may come from a transplant donor. The CDR3, as DNA: TGTGCCAGCAGTTCCAGGCCAGGGGGCGATCAGCCCCAGCATTTT. Translation: CASSSRPGGDQPQHF.